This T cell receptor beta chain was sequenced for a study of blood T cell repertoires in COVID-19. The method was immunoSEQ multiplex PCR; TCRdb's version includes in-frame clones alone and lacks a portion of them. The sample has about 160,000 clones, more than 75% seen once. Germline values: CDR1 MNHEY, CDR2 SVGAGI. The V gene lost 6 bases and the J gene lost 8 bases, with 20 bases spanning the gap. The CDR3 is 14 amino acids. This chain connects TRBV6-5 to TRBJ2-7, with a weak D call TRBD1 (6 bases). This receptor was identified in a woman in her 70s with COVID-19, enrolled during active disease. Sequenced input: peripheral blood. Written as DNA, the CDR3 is TGTGCCAGCAGGCCCGGACAGCCAGGAACCAAGCAGTACTTC. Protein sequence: CASRPGQPGTKQYF.